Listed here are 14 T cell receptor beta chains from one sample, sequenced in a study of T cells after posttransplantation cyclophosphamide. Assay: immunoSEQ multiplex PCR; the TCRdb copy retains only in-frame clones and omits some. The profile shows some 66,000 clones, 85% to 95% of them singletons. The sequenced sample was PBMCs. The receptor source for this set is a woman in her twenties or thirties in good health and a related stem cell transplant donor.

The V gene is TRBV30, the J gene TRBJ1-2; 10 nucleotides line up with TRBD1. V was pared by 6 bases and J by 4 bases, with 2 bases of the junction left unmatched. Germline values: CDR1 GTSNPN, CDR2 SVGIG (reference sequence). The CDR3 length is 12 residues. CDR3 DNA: TGTGCCTGCCGACAGGGGGCCTATGGCTACACCTTC. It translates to CACRQGAYGYTF.

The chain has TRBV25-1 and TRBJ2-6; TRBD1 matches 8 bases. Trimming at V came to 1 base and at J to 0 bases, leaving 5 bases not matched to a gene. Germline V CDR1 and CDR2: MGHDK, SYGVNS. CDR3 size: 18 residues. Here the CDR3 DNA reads TGTGCCAGCAGTGAATTATCAGGGGGCAGCTCTGGGGCCAACGTCCTGACTTTC. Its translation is CASSELSGGSSGANVLTF.

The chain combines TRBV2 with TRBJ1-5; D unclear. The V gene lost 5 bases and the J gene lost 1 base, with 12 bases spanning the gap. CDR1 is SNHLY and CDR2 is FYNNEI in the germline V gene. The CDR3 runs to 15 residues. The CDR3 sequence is CASSFALLSNQPQHF. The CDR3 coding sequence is TGTGCCAGCAGTTTCGCCCTCCTAAGCAATCAGCCCCAGCATTTT.

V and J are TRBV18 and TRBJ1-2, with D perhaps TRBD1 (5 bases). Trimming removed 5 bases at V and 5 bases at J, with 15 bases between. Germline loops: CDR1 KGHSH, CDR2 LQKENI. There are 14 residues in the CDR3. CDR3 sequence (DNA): TGTGCCAGCTCAAGGTCCGAGGGGCGGTATGGCTACACCTTC. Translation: CASSRSEGRYGYTF.

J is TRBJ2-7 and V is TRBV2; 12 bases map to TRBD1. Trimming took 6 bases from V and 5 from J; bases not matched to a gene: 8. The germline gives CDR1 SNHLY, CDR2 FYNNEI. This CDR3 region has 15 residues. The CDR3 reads CASRTGTGGRHEQYF. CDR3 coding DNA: TGTGCCAGCAGAACAGGGACAGGGGGCAGGCACGAGCAGTACTTC.

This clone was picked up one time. This CDR3 is CASSLRGGQGDTQYF. The CDR3 bases are TGTGCCAGCAGCCTGCGGGGGGGCCAGGGAGATACGCAGTATTTT. J is TRBJ2-3 and V is TRBV5-4; 9 bases align to TRBD2. Germline loops: CDR1 SGHNT, CDR2 YYREEE (reference sequence). This CDR3 has 15 amino acids. J lost 5 bases, V lost 4 bases, and 8 bases had no gene match.

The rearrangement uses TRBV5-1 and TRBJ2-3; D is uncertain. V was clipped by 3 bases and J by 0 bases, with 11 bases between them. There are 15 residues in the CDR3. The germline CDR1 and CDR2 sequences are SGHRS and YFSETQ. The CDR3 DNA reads TGCGCCAGCAGCTCCGACACCTCTAGCACAGATACGCAGTATTTT. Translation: CASSSDTSSTDTQYF.

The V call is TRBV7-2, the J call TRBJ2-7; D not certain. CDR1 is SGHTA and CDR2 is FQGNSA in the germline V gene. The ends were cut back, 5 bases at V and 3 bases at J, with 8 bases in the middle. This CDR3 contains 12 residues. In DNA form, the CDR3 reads TGTGCCAGCAGCCCGCAGAACTACGAGCAGTACTTC. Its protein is CASSPQNYEQYF.

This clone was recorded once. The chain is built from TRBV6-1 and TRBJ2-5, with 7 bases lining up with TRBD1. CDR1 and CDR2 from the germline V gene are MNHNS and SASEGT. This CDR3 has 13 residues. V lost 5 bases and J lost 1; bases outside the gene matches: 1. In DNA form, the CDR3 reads TGTGCCAGCAGTAGGGACAGCCAAGAGACCCAGTACTTC. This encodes CASSRDSQETQYF.

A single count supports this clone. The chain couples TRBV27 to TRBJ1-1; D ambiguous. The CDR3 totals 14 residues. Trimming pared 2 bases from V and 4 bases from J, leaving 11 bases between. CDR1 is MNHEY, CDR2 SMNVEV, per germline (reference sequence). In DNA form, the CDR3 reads TGTGCCAGCAGTTTAGGCCCAGGCGTCACTGAAGCTTTCTTT. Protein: CASSLGPGVTEAFF.

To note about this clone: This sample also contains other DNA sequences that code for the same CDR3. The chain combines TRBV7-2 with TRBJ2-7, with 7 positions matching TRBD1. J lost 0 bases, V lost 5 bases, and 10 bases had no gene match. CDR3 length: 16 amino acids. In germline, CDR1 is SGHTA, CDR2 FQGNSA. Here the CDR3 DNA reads TGTGCCAGCAGCCTACAGACAGGGTTGAGCTCCTACGAGCAGTACTTC. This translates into CASSLQTGLSSYEQYF. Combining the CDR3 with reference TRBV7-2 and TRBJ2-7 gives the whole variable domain GAGVSQSPSNKVTEKGKDVELRCDPISGHTALYWYRQSLGQGLEFLIYFQGNSAPDKSGLPSDRFSAERTGGSVSTLTIQRTQQEDSAVYLCASSLQTGLSSYEQYFGPGTRLTVT.

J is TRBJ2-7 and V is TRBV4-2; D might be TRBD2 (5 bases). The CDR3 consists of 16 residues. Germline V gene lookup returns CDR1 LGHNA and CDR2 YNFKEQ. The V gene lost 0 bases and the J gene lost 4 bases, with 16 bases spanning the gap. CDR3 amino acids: CASSQDPLANSYEQYF. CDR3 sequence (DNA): TGTGCCAGCAGCCAAGATCCCCTAGCCAACTCTTACGAGCAGTACTTC.

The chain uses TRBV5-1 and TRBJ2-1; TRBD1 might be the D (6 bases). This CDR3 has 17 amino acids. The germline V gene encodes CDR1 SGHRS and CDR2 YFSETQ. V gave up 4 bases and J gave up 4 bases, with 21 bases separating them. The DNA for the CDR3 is TGCGCCAGCAGCGATTCGGGACAATGGGTCCAATACAATGAGCAGTTCTTC. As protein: CASSDSGQWVQYNEQFF.

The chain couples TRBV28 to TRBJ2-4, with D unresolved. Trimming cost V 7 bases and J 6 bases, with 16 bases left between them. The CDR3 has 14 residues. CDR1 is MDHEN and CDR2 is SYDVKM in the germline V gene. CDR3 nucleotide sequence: TGTGCCAGCACTCTAAAGTCCTCACTAAACATTCAGTACTTC. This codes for CASTLKSSLNIQYF.